A selection of T cell receptor beta chains follows, all from one sample in a study of blood T cell repertoires in COVID-19. Here immunoSEQ multiplex PCR was the method, and the copy in TCRdb shows in-frame clones only, minus some. The profile shows 150,000 to 200,000 clones, 79% of them singletons. The sequencing sample was made of peripheral blood. These receptors all come from a man aged 60 to 69 with active or convalescent COVID-19. CDR3s include the opening cysteine and the closing phenylalanine or tryptophan. D genes are given only for firm matches. Only some rows state a clone size, as once, few, many or a class for expanded clones.

abundance	v_gene	j_gene	d_gene	CDR3nt	CDR3aa
NA	TRBV3-1/TRBV3-2	TRBJ2-1	NA	TGTGCCAGCAGCCAAGATCCAGAAGGGGGTGATGAGCAGTTCTTC	CASSQDPEGGDEQFF
NA	TRBV18	TRBJ2-4	TRBD1	TGTGCCAGCTCGGGGACAGGGGCGGAAAACATTCAGTACTTC	CASSGTGAENIQYF
few	TRBV3-1/TRBV3-2	TRBJ1-1	TRBD1	TGTGCCAGCAGCCACTCCGGGACAGTGAACACTGAAGCTTTCTTT	CASSHSGTVNTEAFF
few	TRBV28	TRBJ2-3	NA	TGTGCCAGCGCCCGAGAGGGGGTGAGGTTAGCAGATACGCAGTATTTT	CASAREGVRLADTQYF
NA	TRBV2	TRBJ1-6	TRBD1	TGTGCCAGCAGTGGGGACAGGGGCTATAATTCACCCCTCCACTTT	CASSGDRGYNSPLHF
once	TRBV28	TRBJ1-5	TRBD1	TGTGCCAGCAGTTTTTTAGGGGGCGTCAATCAGCCCCAGCATTTT	CASSFLGGVNQPQHF
NA	TRBV30	TRBJ2-2	TRBD1	TGTGCCTGGAGTAAGGGGGCGAGGGAGCTGTTTTTT	CAWSKGARELFF
NA	TRBV24-1	TRBJ1-2	NA	TGTGCCACCAGTGATTTAACAGGGAGACCCTACACCTTC	CATSDLTGRPYTF
NA	TRBV9	TRBJ1-1	NA	TGTGCCAGCAGCGCCCGCGGTGACACTGAAGCTTTCTTT	CASSARGDTEAFF
NA	TRBV28	TRBJ2-1	TRBD2	TGTGCCAGCAGCTTCCCGGGGGGGCGGGTCAATGAGCAGTTCTTC	CASSFPGGRVNEQFF
NA	TRBV19	TRBJ2-3	TRBD2	TGTGCCAGTAGTATCGGGCTAGCGGGAGGAGTAGATACGCAGTATTTT	CASSIGLAGGVDTQYF
NA	TRBV9	TRBJ2-7	TRBD1	TGTGCCAGCAGCGTAGCTGGGGACAGGTTTTCCTACGAGCAGTACTTC	CASSVAGDRFSYEQYF
NA	TRBV24-1	TRBJ1-2	NA	TGTGCCACCAGTGACCCAGGGGAAGGCTATGGCTACACCTTC	CATSDPGEGYGYTF
once	TRBV9	TRBJ2-3	NA	TGTGCCAGCAGCTTCCGGACGGGGACAGATACGCAGTATTTT	CASSFRTGTDTQYF
NA	TRBV6-6	TRBJ2-7	NA	TGTGCCAGCGGGGGCAGATCCTACGAGCAGTACTTC	CASGGRSYEQYF
NA	TRBV28	TRBJ1-5	TRBD1	TGTGCCAGCAGTCCCGTCGGGGGACAGAATCAGCCCCAGCATTTT	CASSPVGGQNQPQHF
NA	TRBV4-2	TRBJ1-3	TRBD1	TGTGCCAGCAGCCGACGGAACTTACAGGGGGTAGGAAACACCATATATTTT	CASSRRNLQGVGNTIYF